This T cell receptor beta chain stems from a study of T cell responses to AZD1222 COVID-19 vaccine (dated by TCRdb to the early 2020s). With regard to the full study: Because spike-specific TCR depth and breadth did not differ between the two schedules, AZD1222 recipients who got a second dose at roughly 4 weeks were pooled with those who got a second dose at roughly 12 weeks. TCR sequencing was performed for fewer than 250 trial participants, of whom about 200 were given two doses of AZD1222 and some 25 were given two doses of MenACWY control vaccine. Enrollment into the trials was organized by age into subgroups of 18-55, 56-69 and 70-plus years, and those subgroups contained approximately 150, 30 and 60 TCR-sequenced participants, respectively.

In the paper's terms, the time point label means: baseline before first vaccination. Vaccinee samples were obtained from the UK trials COV001 and COV002, which included a single-blind randomized controlled phase 2/3 trial of AZD1222 (ChAdOx1 nCoV-19) in healthy adults. For TCRbeta chain sequencing, PBMC samples from trial participants were taken at day 0 and at day 28 after the second dose. About this clone: This clone's antigen is unknown. One base away there is no much larger clone; base qualities are not given.

The CDR3 regions of human TCRbeta chains were analyzed by immunosequencing. On the study's bioinformatics: Repertoire TCRs were matched against a reference library of SARS-CoV-2-specific TCRs generated with the MIRA antigen-specificity platform. Breadth meant the fraction of unique TCRs that were SARS-CoV-2-associated, whereas depth meant the fraction of total T cells that were SARS-CoV-2-associated. Using the MIRA data, every spike-specific TCR was mapped to the spike region that the TCR reacted to and assigned to either a CD4 or a CD8 class. Log10-transformed breadth and depth values were compared by one-way ANOVA with Sidak's multiple comparisons tests. TCRdb limited this immuneACCESS table to in-frame rearrangements with V and J called. A share of clones is missing; checked studies link under half to unresolved V genes, and the rest is unexplained. That table furnishes V, J and clone size, whereas the DNA furnished D and trimming. Here the sample has around 250,000 clones; just over 90% occur a single time. Of the sample, 0.5% to 0.65% falls within the top ten clones.

What the work shows at the level of the full study, not this receptor alone: Epitopes outside the regions mutated in the B.1.351 and B.1.1.7 variants were reportedly recognized by nearly half of the unique spike-specific TCRs. After two AZD1222 doses, both the breadth and the depth of spike-specific TCRs were significantly higher than at day 0 and than in MenACWY recipients. Most participants were white British and females outnumbered males, and the authors suggested that clonal diversity may have been underestimated. Conclusions about previously exposed vaccinees were limited because only six AZD1222 recipients were SARS-CoV-2 seropositive at baseline. Because no day 14 peak-response samples were available, the repertoires could be characterized only after the peak T cell response. The vaccine-associated CD4 TCRs covered the entire spike protein, and the dominant responses fell in regions 160-218 and 743-854. The 56-69-year group was small, and its depth increase did not reach significance, likely because of low power.

V trim: 4 bases; J trim: 3 bases; unmatched bases: 6. Its CDR3 holds 16 amino acids, cysteine through phenylalanine. CDR3 DNA is the only sequence kept; it has 48 bases, read in frame from the first base. The germline V gene sets CDR1 to MDHEN and CDR2 to SYDVKM. This specimen was peripheral blood, taken on day 0 of AZD1222 vaccination. This sequence was found in an adult in good health. The sequence joins TRBV28 to TRBJ1-5, with 10 middle bases fitting TRBD1. The nucleotide sequence is TGTGCCAGCAGTTACCCGGGACAGGGGACCAATCAGCCCCAGCATTTT. Its translation is CASSYPGQGTNQPQHF.